One sample yielded the 9 T cell receptor beta chains listed below, sequenced in a study of T cells in Graves' hyperthyroidism and ophthalmopathy. Amplification targeted TCR beta CDR3 regions from RNA transcripts. The HTBI primer set served for first-round RT-PCR of the TCR CDR3. TCRdb re-analysed the multiplex PCR reads in MiXCR, keeping a single row per CDR3 protein. The sample yields about 480,000 distinct CDR3 sequences, approximately 23% seen once. The sequencing input was blood. These receptors all come from a woman in her 70s with Graves' ophthalmopathy.

This clonotype occurred many times. This chain uses TRBV2 with TRBJ2-1; 7 bases map to TRBD1. CDR1 and CDR2 from the germline V gene are SNHLY and FYNNEI. The CDR3 has 14 residues. Germline trimming cut 7 bases from V and 10 bases from J; bases unmatched to any gene: 13. The CDR3 DNA sequence: TGTGCCAGCAAGCTCCTCGACAGGGTTGGGGAGCAGTTCTTC. Translating it yields CASKLLDRVGEQFF.

This clonotype was seen a few times. J is TRBJ1-3 and V is TRBV29-1; tentative D call: TRBD1 (5 bases). The CDR3 contains 14 residues. The V end was cut by 4 bases, the J end by 0 bases, with 10 bases between. Germline V CDR1 and CDR2: SQVTM, ANQGSEA. The CDR3 DNA sequence: TGCAGCGTTGCTTCCGGGGGCTCTGGAAACACCATATATTTT. Translation gives CSVASGGSGNTIYF.

The chain combines TRBV19 with TRBJ1-5; the D is unclear. The V gene lost 5 bases and the J gene lost 4 bases, with 12 bases spanning the gap. The germline V gene has CDR1 LNHDA and CDR2 SQIVND (reference sequence). The CDR3 totals 14 residues. CDR3: CASSLEARNQPQHF. The CDR3 region has the DNA TGTGCCAGTAGTCTCGAGGCCAGGAATCAGCCCCAGCATTTT.

This clonotype was detected only a few times. The CDR3 sequence: CASSLIASTDTQYF. CDR3 in DNA: TGTGCCAGCAGCTTAATTGCGAGCACAGATACGCAGTATTTT. The chain has TRBV7-2 and TRBJ2-3, with D unresolved. The V gene's germline CDR1 is SGHTA and CDR2 FQGNSA. CDR3 length: 14 residues. Trimming shortened V by 2 bases and J by 0 bases, and 6 bases separated the two germline ends.

To note about this clonotype: A clone one base away is much larger, so this may be a read error. V and J are TRBV12-3 or TRBV12-4 and TRBJ1-1; D is undetermined. There are 12 residues in the CDR3. CDR3 sequence: CASSLGPSEALF. The CDR3 nucleotides are TGTGCCAGCAGTTTAGGGCCAAGTGAAGCTCTCTTT.

This chain uses TRBV14 with TRBJ2-5; D perhaps matches TRBD2 (5 bases). V dropped 1 base and J dropped 1 base, with 10 bases sitting between them. CDR3 size: 15 residues. CDR1 is SGHDN and CDR2 is FVKESK in the germline V gene. The CDR3 is CASSQGKRAQETQYF. The CDR3, as DNA: TGTGCCAGCAGCCAAGGGAAGAGGGCCCAAGAGACCCAGTACTTC.

This CDR3 is CASSQDHGSILNEQFF. In nucleotides, the CDR3 is TGTGCCAGCAGCCAAGACCACGGTTCAATCTTGAATGAGCAGTTCTTC. The rearrangement joins TRBV14 to TRBJ2-1, with unresolved D. The CDR3 is 16 residues long. Germline CDR1 reads SGHDN; CDR2 reads FVKESK. Trimming pared 0 bases from V and 7 bases from J, leaving 16 bases between.

This clonotype has a count of ten or more. The CDR3 region has the DNA TGTGCCAGCAGTCTTGGGACAGCAACTAATGAAAAACTGTTTTTT. As protein: CASSLGTATNEKLFF. The chain has TRBV12-3 or TRBV12-4 and TRBJ1-4, with 7 bases identical to TRBD1. V lost 5 bases, J lost 0 bases, and 3 bases stayed unmatched. The CDR3 has 15 residues.

The V call is TRBV20-1, the J call TRBJ1-1, with no clear D. The V gene lost 2 bases and the J gene lost 4 bases, with 8 bases spanning the gap. Germline CDR1 reads DFQATT; CDR2 reads SNEGSKA (reference sequence). The CDR3 is made up of 12 amino acids. CDR3 sequence: CSARKGSTEAFF. The CDR3 DNA reads TGCAGTGCTAGAAAAGGGTCCACTGAAGCTTTCTTT.